This TCR beta chain stems from a study of blood T cell repertoires in COVID-19. Whole-study context: Sites in the United States, Italy and Spain provided acute and convalescent COVID-19 samples. PBMCs, B-cell-depleted T cells, or T cells provided the cDNA or gDNA that made up the material.

The V and J ends lost 2 bases and 4 bases respectively, with 20 bases between them. CDR3 length: 17 amino acids. CDR1 and CDR2 (germline): SGHVS, FQNEAQ. Original analysis: Reference gene primer amplification yielded estimated nucleated cell counts. TCRdb's table, derived via immunoSEQ multiplex PCR, lists solely in-frame clones and lacks some. V, J and clone size are taken as reported in that table, and D and trimming were inferred from the DNA itself. The table includes 65,000 to 95,000 clones, around three quarters detected once. This clone appeared a few times. This receptor was obtained from a man aged 45-65 years with active or convalescent COVID-19. Material: peripheral blood. V usage is TRBV7-8 and J usage is TRBJ1-2; TRBD1 might be the D (5 bases). The CDR3 DNA follows: TGTGCCAGCAGCTTACGAAGGGGTAAAAACCTGGGCTATGGCTACACCTTC. Translated, it gives CASSLRRGKNLGYGYTF.